This TCR beta chain derives from a study of cytomegalovirus exposure and HLA in healthy donors. Use of 60 Vbeta and 13 Jbeta primers characterized the PCR. Study processing details: Some 11 million of the 75 million to 95 million unique TCR beta chains counted in a later analysis were shared. TCRdb's copy holds only in-frame clones and misses some; the assay was immunoSEQ multiplex PCR. That table furnishes V, J and clone size, whereas the DNA furnished D and trimming. The repertoire holds under 300,000 clones, with roughly four fifths as singletons. Germline CDR1 and CDR2: SGHAT and FQNNGV. With 5 bases clipped from V and 1 base from J, the junction kept 3 bases outside the gene matches. This CDR3 is built from 14 residues. Study-level points and caveats: Investigators reported some 150 TCR beta chains as tied to cytomegalovirus.

Remarks on this clone: Its antigen is still unknown.

Material: PBMCs. The origin of this receptor is a woman aged 40 to 50 in good health and CMV-seropositive. The genes are TRBV11-2 and TRBJ2-7; 9 bases are a match to TRBD2. The CDR3 loop reads CASSTSGRSYEQYF. Here the CDR3 DNA reads TGTGCCAGCAGCACGAGCGGGAGGTCCTACGAGCAGTACTTC.